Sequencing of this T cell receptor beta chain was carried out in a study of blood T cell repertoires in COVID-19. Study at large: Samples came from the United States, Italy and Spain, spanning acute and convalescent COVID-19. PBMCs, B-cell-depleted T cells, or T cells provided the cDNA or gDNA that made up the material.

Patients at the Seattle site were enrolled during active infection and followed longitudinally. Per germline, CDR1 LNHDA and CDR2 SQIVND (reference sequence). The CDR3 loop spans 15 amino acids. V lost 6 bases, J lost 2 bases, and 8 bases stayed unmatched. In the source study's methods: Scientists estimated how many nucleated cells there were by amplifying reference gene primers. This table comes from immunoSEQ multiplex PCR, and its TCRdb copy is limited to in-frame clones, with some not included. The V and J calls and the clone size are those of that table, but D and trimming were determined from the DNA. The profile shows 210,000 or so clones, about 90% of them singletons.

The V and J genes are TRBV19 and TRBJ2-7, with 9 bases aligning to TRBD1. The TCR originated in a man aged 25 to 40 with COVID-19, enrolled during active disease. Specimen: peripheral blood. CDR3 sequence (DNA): TGTGCCAGTAGGGGCACAGGGGGCCCCCCCTACGAGCAGTACTTC. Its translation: CASRGTGGPPYEQYF. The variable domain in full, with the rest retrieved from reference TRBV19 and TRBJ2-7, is DGGITQSPKYLFRKEGQNVTLSCEQNLNHDAMYWYRQDPGQGLRLIYYSQIVNDFQKGDIAEGYSVSREKKESFPLTVTSAQKNPTAFYLCASRGTGGPPYEQYFGPGTRLTVT.